Included here is one TCR beta chain sequence, with context. This sample was taken from a study of coeliac disease. Profiled with immunoSEQ multiplex PCR; TCRdb holds only in-frame clones, not every one. The table shows 5,000 to 7,500 clones, with 66% occurring only once. CDR3 size: 14 residues. The germline CDR1 and CDR2 sequences are SGHAT and FQNNGV. Trimming cost V 3 bases and J 1 base, with 6 bases left between them. The genes are TRBV11-2 and TRBJ2-2; a weak D match, TRBD2 (6 bases). The clonotype comes from a man aged 50-59 years with active celiac disease. Sequenced sample: lamina propria lymphocytes from the gut. CDR3 loop: CASSFGGNTGELFF. The CDR3 DNA sequence: TGTGCCAGCAGCTTCGGGGGGAACACCGGGGAGCTGTTTTTT.